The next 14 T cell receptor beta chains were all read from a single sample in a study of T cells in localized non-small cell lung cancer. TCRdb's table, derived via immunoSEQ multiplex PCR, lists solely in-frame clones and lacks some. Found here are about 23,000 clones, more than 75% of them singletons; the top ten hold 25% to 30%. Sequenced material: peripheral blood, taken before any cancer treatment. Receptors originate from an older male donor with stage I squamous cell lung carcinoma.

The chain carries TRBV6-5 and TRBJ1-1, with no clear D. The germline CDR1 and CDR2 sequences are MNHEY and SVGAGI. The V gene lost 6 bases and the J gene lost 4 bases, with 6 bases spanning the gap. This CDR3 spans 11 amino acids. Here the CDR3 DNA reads TGTGCCAGCAGAGTAGTCACTGAAGCTTTCTTT. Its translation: CASRVVTEAFF.

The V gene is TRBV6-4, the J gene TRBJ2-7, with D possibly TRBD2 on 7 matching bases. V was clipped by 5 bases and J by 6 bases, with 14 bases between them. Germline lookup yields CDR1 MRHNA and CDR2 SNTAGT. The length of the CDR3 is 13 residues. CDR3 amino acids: CASSPSGGGEQYF. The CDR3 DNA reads TGTGCCAGCAGTCCTTCGGGGGGCGGCGAGCAGTACTTC.

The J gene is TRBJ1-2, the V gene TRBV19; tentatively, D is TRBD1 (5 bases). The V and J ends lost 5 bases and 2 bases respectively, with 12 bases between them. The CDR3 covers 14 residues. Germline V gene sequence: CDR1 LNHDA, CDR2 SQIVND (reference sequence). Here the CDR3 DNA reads TGTGCCAGTAGTCCCCTTGGGGCAAACTATGGCTACACCTTC. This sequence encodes CASSPLGANYGYTF.

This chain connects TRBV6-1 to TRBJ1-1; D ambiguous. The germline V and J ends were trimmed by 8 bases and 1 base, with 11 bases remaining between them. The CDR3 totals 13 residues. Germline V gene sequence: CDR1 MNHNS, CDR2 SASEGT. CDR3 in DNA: TGTGCCAGCCTCTTCCGGAAGAACACTGAAGCTTTCTTT. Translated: CASLFRKNTEAFF.

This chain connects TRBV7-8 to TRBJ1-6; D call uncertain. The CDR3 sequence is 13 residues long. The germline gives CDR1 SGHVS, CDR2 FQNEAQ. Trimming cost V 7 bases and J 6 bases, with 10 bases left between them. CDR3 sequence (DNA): TGTGCCAGCACCCGGGAGCTTAATTCACCCCTCCACTTT. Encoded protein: CASTRELNSPLHF.

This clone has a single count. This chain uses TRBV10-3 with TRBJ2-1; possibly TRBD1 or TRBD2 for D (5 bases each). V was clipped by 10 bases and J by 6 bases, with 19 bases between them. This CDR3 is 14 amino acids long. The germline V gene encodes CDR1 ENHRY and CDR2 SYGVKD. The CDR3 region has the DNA TGTGCCACCACCACAGGTCCCCGGGGCAATGAGCAGTTCTTC. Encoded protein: CATTTGPRGNEQFF.

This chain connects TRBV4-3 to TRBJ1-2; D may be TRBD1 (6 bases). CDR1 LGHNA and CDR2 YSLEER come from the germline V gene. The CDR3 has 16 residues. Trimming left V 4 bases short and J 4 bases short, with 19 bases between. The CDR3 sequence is CASSRLLRGDSYGYTF. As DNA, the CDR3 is TGCGCCAGCAGCCGGTTGTTGAGGGGGGACTCCTATGGCTACACCTTC.

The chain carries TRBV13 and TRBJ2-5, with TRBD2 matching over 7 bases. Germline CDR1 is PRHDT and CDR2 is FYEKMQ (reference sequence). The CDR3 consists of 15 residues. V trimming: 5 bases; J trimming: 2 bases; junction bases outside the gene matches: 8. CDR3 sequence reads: CASSPLSGGQETQYF. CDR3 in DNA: TGTGCCAGCAGCCCTTTGTCGGGAGGACAAGAGACCCAGTACTTC.

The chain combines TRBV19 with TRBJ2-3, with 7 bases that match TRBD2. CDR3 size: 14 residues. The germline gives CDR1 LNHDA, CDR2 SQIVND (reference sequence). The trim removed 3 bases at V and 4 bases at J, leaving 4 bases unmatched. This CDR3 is CASSIREAPDTQYF. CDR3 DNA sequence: TGTGCCAGTAGTATCCGGGAGGCCCCAGATACGCAGTATTTT.

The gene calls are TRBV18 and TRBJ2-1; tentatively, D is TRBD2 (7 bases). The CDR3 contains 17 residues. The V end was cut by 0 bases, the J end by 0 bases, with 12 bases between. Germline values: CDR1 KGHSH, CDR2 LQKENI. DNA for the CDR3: TGTGCCAGCTCACCACCGGTAGGGGGGGGCTCCTACAATGAGCAGTTCTTC. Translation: CASSPPVGGGSYNEQFF.

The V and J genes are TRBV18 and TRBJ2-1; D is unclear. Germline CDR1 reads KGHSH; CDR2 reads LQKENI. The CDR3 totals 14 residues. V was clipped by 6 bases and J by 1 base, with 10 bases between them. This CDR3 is CASSPAGSYNEQFF. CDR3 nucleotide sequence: TGTGCCAGCTCGCCCGCCGGTTCCTACAATGAGCAGTTCTTC. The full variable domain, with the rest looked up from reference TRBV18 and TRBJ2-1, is NAGVMQNPRHLVRRRGQEARLRCSPMKGHSHVYWYRQLPEEGLKFMVYLQKENIIDESGMPKERFSAEFPKEGPSILRIQQVVRGDSAAYFCASSPAGSYNEQFFGPGTRLTVL.

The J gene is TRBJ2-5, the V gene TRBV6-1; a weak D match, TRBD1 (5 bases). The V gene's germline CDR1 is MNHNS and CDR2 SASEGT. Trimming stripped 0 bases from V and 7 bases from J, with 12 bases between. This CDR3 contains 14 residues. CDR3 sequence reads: CASSEARGLGTQYF. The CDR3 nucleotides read TGTGCCAGCAGTGAAGCAAGGGGTCTGGGGACCCAGTACTTC.

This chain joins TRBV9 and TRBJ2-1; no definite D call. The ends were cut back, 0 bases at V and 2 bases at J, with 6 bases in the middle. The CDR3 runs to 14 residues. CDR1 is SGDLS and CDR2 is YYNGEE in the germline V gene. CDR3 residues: CASSVGDPYNEQFF. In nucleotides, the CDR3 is TGTGCCAGCAGCGTAGGGGATCCCTACAATGAGCAGTTCTTC.

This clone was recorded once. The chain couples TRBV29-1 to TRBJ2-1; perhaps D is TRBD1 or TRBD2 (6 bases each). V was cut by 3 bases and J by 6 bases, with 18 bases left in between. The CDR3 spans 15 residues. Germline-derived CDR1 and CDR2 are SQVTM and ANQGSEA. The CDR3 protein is CSVDKGTGARNEQFF. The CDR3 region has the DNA TGCAGCGTTGACAAGGGTACGGGGGCGCGCAATGAGCAGTTCTTC.